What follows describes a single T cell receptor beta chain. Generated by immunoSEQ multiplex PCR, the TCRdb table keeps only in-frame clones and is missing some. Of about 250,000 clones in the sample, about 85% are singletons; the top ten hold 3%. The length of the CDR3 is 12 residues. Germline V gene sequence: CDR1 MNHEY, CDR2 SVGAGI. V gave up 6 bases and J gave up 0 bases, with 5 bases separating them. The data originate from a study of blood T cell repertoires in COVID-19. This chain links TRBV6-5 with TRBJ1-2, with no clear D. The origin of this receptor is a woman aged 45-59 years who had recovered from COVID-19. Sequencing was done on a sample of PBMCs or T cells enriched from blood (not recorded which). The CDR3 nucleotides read TGTGCCAGCAGGCGGGCTAACTATGGCTACACCTTC. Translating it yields CASRRANYGYTF.